The 27 T cell receptor beta chains in this list originate from one sample, sequenced in a study of tissue T cells after allogeneic stem cell transplantation. The table came from immunoSEQ multiplex PCR; TCRdb's copy has only in-frame clones and leaves some out. Among about 7,400 clones listed, around 34% were seen once. Specified time point: mouse harvest day 14 after allogeneic transplant. Tail vein injection delivered 10^7 T-cell-depleted bone marrow cells and 10^6 splenic CD5+ T cells. The sample consisted of skin. Receptors were obtained from a female BALB/c mouse given C57BL/6 T cells with graft-versus-host disease after an allogeneic hematopoietic cell transplant.

Only a few counts were recorded for this clone. The germline and genes are mouse ones. The CDR3 extends 1 residue past the end of the read, so its final part is completed from the germline J gene. The rearrangement links TRBV26 to TRBJ1-3, with D possibly matching TRBD1 (6 bases). Germline CDR1 and CDR2: KGHPV and FQNQEV (reference sequence). This CDR3 contains 15 residues. V lost 0 bases and J 1 base, leaving 7 bases between the germline ends. The sequenced part of the CDR3 DNA is TGTGCCAGCAGTCTGTCGGGGGGCTCTGGAAATACGCTCTAT. Encoded protein: CASSLSGGSGNTLY. The entire CDR3 reads CASSLSGGSGNTLYF.

A remark on this clone: Gene names follow the mouse nomenclature. The CDR3 is cut off 1 residue early in the read; its end comes from the germline J gene. The chain joins TRBV3 to TRBJ2-7; D may be TRBD1 (5 bases). Germline values: CDR1 SNHLY, CDR2 FYNGKV (reference sequence). CDR3 size: 12 residues. Trimming left V 4 bases short and J 4 bases short, with 8 bases between. The CDR3 is CASSSDSYEQYF. CDR3 DNA (partial): TGTGCCAGCAGCTCCGACAGTTATGAACAGTAC.

This clone has just a few counts. All gene names here are mouse names. Coverage ceases 1 residue before the CDR3 finishes, and the germline J gene fills in the end. The V call is TRBV1, the J call TRBJ2-4; TRBD2 aligns across 9 bases. Germline trimming cut 2 bases from V and 0 bases from J; bases unmatched to any gene: 3. This CDR3 is built from 16 residues. Germline loops: CDR1 NSQYPW, CDR2 LRSPGD (reference sequence). CDR3 protein: CTCSARWGGSQNTLYF. The covered CDR3 bases are TGCACCTGCAGTGCACGCTGGGGGGGTAGTCAAAACACCTTGTAC.

Note on this clone: Germline and genes: mouse. The read falls 1 residue short of the CDR3 end, and the missing part is taken from the germline J gene. The sample contains more than one DNA sequence encoding this CDR3. The V call is TRBV26, the J call TRBJ2-5, with unresolved D. The V gene lost 0 bases and the J gene lost 0 bases, with 4 bases spanning the gap. This CDR3 comprises 14 residues. The germline V gene has CDR1 KGHPV and CDR2 FQNQEV (reference sequence). The sequenced part of the CDR3 DNA is TGTGCCAGCAGTCTGTCTGGTAACCAAGACACCCAGTAC. Amino acids: CASSLSGNQDTQY. The full CDR3 sequence reads CASSLSGNQDTQYF. Drawing the rest from reference TRBV26 and TRBJ2-5, the complete variable domain is NSKVIQTPRYLVKGQGQKAKMRCIPEKGHPVVFWYQQNKNNEFKFLINFQNQEVLQQIDMTEKRFSAECPSNSPCSLEIQSSEAGDSALYLCASSLSGNQDTQYFGPGTRLLVL.

On this clone itself: The gene symbols are mouse symbols. The observed sequence ends 1 residue before the CDR3 terminus, with the missing tail filled in from the germline J gene. The V gene is TRBV15, the J gene TRBJ2-7; 12 positions match TRBD2. The germline V gene has CDR1 SGHND and CDR2 FRSKSL. The CDR3 loop spans 16 amino acids. The V gene end was trimmed by 0 bases and the J gene end by 7 bases; junction bases not matched to a gene: 7. The CDR3 bases that were read are TGTGCCAGCAGTTTAGCAGGGACTGGGGGGCGCGGGGAACAGTAC. It specifies CASSLAGTGGRGEQY. The complete CDR3 protein is CASSLAGTGGRGEQYF.

Remarks on this clone: All gene names here are mouse names. The CDR3 end lies 1 residue beyond the end of the read and is filled in from the germline J gene. The chain is built from TRBV16 and TRBJ2-4, with TRBD2 matching over 9 bases. The germline V gene encodes CDR1 SGHSA and CDR2 FRNQAP. V shed 5 bases, J shed 1 base, and the junction held 1 base outside the gene matches. The CDR3 runs to 14 residues. The sequenced part of the CDR3 DNA is TGTGCAAGCAGCCGGACTGGGGGTCAAAACACCTTGTAC. Protein sequence: CASSRTGGQNTLY. In full, the CDR3 is CASSRTGGQNTLYF.

This clone occurred once. Gene names are mouse gene names. The read falls 1 residue short of the CDR3 end, and the missing part is taken from the germline J gene. This sequence joins TRBV26 and TRBJ1-4; a weak D match, TRBD1 (6 bases). This CDR3 spans 14 amino acids. CDR1 and CDR2 from the germline V gene are KGHPV and FQNQEV (reference sequence). Trimming left V 6 bases short and J 1 base short, with 9 bases between. CDR3: CASSLDSSNERLFF. The CDR3 DNA, read in part, is TGTGCCAGCAGCCTGGACAGTTCCAACGAAAGATTATTT.

By share, this clone ranks as medium-sized. Mouse gene names and germline throughout. Read data end 1 residue before the CDR3 end; the end is taken from the germline J gene. The chain joins TRBV26 to TRBJ2-7; 9 positions match TRBD2. The CDR3 has 15 residues. The V gene's germline CDR1 is KGHPV and CDR2 FQNQEV (reference sequence). J gave up 0 bases and V 4 bases, and 4 bases lay outside the gene matches. The DNA read from the CDR3 is TGTGCCAGCAGTCGAACTGGGGGGAGCTCCTATGAACAGTAC. It translates to CASSRTGGSSYEQY. The whole CDR3 sequence is CASSRTGGSSYEQYF.

Of note for this clone: The gene names given are mouse names. The read terminates 1 residue ahead of where the CDR3 ends, so the germline J gene completes it. The V call is TRBV3, the J call TRBJ2-7; perhaps TRBD2 as D (5 bases). Germline loops: CDR1 SNHLY, CDR2 FYNGKV (reference sequence). Deletions cut 3 bases from V and 0 bases from J, with 6 bases between. The CDR3 is 13 residues long. The CDR3 sequence: CASSFWVSYEQYF. The sequenced part of the CDR3 DNA is TGTGCCAGCAGCTTCTGGGTCTCCTATGAACAGTAC.

This clone was detected a few times. The genes and germline here are from mouse. The CDR3 is cut off 1 residue early in the read; its end comes from the germline J gene. Other DNA sequences of this sample code for an identical CDR3. The chain employs TRBV26 and TRBJ1-1; D perhaps matches TRBD1 (5 bases). CDR1 is KGHPV and CDR2 is FQNQEV in the germline V gene (reference sequence). There are 13 residues in the CDR3. Trimming left V 3 bases short and J 2 bases short, with 7 bases between. The covered CDR3 bases are TGTGCCAGCAGTCTCCAGGGTAACACAGAAGTCTTC. Its translation: CASSLQGNTEVF. The whole CDR3 protein reads CASSLQGNTEVFF.

This clone is a singleton in its sample. Genes here carry mouse names. The DNA ends 1 residue before the CDR3 does, and the rest of the CDR3 is filled in from the germline J gene. The V gene is TRBV26, the J gene TRBJ1-3, with a possible D match to TRBD1 (6 bases). Germline V gives CDR1 KGHPV, CDR2 FQNQEV (reference sequence). V was trimmed by 4 bases and J by 0 bases, leaving 10 bases between them. The CDR3 extends over 15 amino acids. The CDR3 reads CASSPGTTSGNTLYF. The DNA read from the CDR3 is TGTGCCAGCAGTCCCGGGACAACTTCTGGAAATACGCTCTAT.

Worth noting for this clone: Mouse names are used for the genes. The read comes to an end 1 residue before the CDR3 does, leaving the germline J gene to fill in the end. The J gene is TRBJ2-5, the V gene TRBV26, with no clear D. Per germline, CDR1 KGHPV and CDR2 FQNQEV (reference sequence). This CDR3 has 14 amino acids. Trimming removed 6 bases at V and 0 bases at J, with 10 bases between. The CDR3 bases that were read are TGTGCCAGCAGGGACCGAGTTAACCAAGACACCCAGTAC. It is translated as CASRDRVNQDTQY. The entire CDR3 protein reads CASRDRVNQDTQYF.

In its sample, this clone was seen a few times. Genes and germline come from the mouse. With the read ending 1 residue before the CDR3 end, the germline J gene is used to fill in that end. The J gene is TRBJ1-3, the V gene TRBV3, with D perhaps TRBD1 (6 bases). Trimming pared 5 bases from V and 0 bases from J, leaving 8 bases between. Germline V gene data show CDR1 as SNHLY and CDR2 as FYNGKV (reference sequence). The CDR3 runs to 14 residues. The chain's CDR3 is CASSQTGSGNTLYF. The part of the CDR3 DNA that was read is TGTGCCAGCAGCCAGACAGGTTCTGGAAATACGCTCTAT.

There are a few counts of this clone. The germline and genes are mouse ones. The CDR3 is cut off 1 residue early in the read; its end comes from the germline J gene. The V and J genes are TRBV26 and TRBJ1-4; D remains ambiguous. V lost 0 bases, J lost 5 bases, and 4 bases lay in between. The germline CDR1 and CDR2 sequences are KGHPV and FQNQEV (reference sequence). The CDR3 length is 13 residues. CDR3 residues: CASSLSGNERLFF. The CDR3 DNA, read in part, is TGTGCCAGCAGTCTGTCAGGGAACGAAAGATTATTT.

With respect to this clone: These gene names are mouse names. With the read ending 1 residue before the CDR3 end, the germline J gene is used to fill in that end. This rearrangement joins TRBV14 to TRBJ2-7, with D perhaps matching TRBD1 (6 bases). V lost 6 bases and J 0 bases, leaving 10 bases between the germline ends. CDR1 is SGHDT and CDR2 is FRDEAV in the germline V gene. The CDR3 extends over 13 amino acids. This CDR3 reads CASTTGSSYEQYF. Partial CDR3 DNA: TGTGCCAGCACAACAGGGAGCTCCTATGAACAGTAC.

In this sample, this clone is medium-sized (0.01 to 0.1%). The gene symbols are mouse symbols. The CDR3 end is not reached by the read, which stops 1 residue before it; the germline J gene fills it in. The chain links TRBV26 to TRBJ1-4; 8 positions match TRBD1. The V segment lost 2 bases and the J segment 5 bases; nucleotides outside the gene matches: 1. Per the germline V gene, CDR1 is KGHPV and CDR2 is FQNQEV (reference sequence). There are 14 residues in the CDR3. The CDR3 bases that were read are TGTGCCAGCAGTCTGGGACAGGGAAACGAAAGATTATTT. Translation gives CASSLGQGNERLF. The full CDR3 reads CASSLGQGNERLFF.

This clone was counted only a few times. The listed genes are named as in mouse. The CDR3 end lies 1 residue beyond the end of the read and is filled in from the germline J gene. The rearrangement links TRBV26 to TRBJ2-1; perhaps TRBD1 as D (5 bases). Trimming removed 2 bases from V and 0 bases from J, with 5 bases in between. Germline V gene data show CDR1 as KGHPV and CDR2 as FQNQEV (reference sequence). This CDR3 spans 14 amino acids. The covered CDR3 bases are TGTGCCAGCAGTCTGGACAGTAACTATGCTGAGCAGTTC. Translated, it gives CASSLDSNYAEQF. The full CDR3 protein reads CASSLDSNYAEQFF.

A word on this clone: Mouse names are used for the genes. The read falls 1 residue short of the CDR3 end, and the missing part is taken from the germline J gene. The chain links TRBV26 to TRBJ2-3; a possible D gene is TRBD1 (6 bases). V shed 2 bases and J shed 2 bases, with 8 bases lying between them. Germline V gene data show CDR1 as KGHPV and CDR2 as FQNQEV (reference sequence). This CDR3 contains 14 residues. CDR3 bases read: TGTGCCAGCAGTCTGGGGACAACTGCAGAAACGCTGTAT. This encodes CASSLGTTAETLY. The entire CDR3 is CASSLGTTAETLYF.

In the case of this clone: Gene names and germline match the mouse. The CDR3 is cut off 1 residue early in the read; its end comes from the germline J gene. This chain connects TRBV12-2 to TRBJ2-3; D not certain. V lost 1 base to trimming and J lost 0 bases, with 10 bases between them. This CDR3 comprises 15 residues. Looked up from germline, CDR1 is SGHLS and CDR2 is HYDKME. Partial CDR3 DNA: TGTGCCAGCTCTCTGGACCAATCTAGTGCAGAAACGCTGTAT. Translating it yields CASSLDQSSAETLY. The entire CDR3 is CASSLDQSSAETLYF.

As regards this clone: Each gene name is a mouse one. The read ends 1 residue early relative to the CDR3; the germline J gene fills the gap. This rearrangement joins TRBV13-1 to TRBJ2-5; D gene uncertain. V was clipped by 3 bases and J by 0 bases, with 8 bases between them. Germline V gene lookup returns CDR1 NSHNY and CDR2 SYGAGN. CDR3 length: 14 residues. CDR3 sequence reads: CASSGRTNQDTQYF. The DNA read from the CDR3 is TGTGCCAGCAGTGGGCGGACGAACCAAGACACCCAGTAC.

With regard to this clone: The gene names here belong to mouse. With the read ending 1 residue before the CDR3 end, the germline J gene is used to fill in that end. This chain links TRBV29 with TRBJ1-1; D is ambiguous. CDR1 is MSHET and CDR2 is SYDVDS in the germline V gene. The V end was cut by 2 bases, the J end by 1 base, with 5 bases between. This CDR3 is built from 13 residues. The sequenced part of the CDR3 DNA is TGTGCTAGCAGTTTAGGCAGAAACACAGAAGTCTTC. This gives the protein CASSLGRNTEVF. The CDR3 reads in full as CASSLGRNTEVFF.

Comment on this clone: Mouse gene names and germline throughout. The DNA ends 1 residue before the CDR3 does, and the rest of the CDR3 is filled in from the germline J gene. The same CDR3 also results from other DNA sequences found in this sample. The chain is built from TRBV29 and TRBJ1-6; the D gene is possibly TRBD1 (5 bases). Being an ORF, TRBJ1-6 has a function that is uncertain. Trimming took off 3 bases at V and 0 bases at J, with 6 bases between the two ends. The germline V gene has CDR1 MSHET and CDR2 SYDVDS. The CDR3 totals 15 residues. The CDR3 bases that were read are TGTGCTAGCAGTTTGGGGGGTTCCTATAATTCGCCCCTCTAC. Protein: CASSLGGSYNSPLY. The entire CDR3 reads CASSLGGSYNSPLYF.

Within the sample, this clone is medium-sized (0.01 to 0.1%). Gene labels here are mouse ones. The read stops 1 residue short of the end of the CDR3; the missing end is completed from the germline J gene. This chain links TRBV26 with TRBJ1-3; tentative D call: TRBD1 (5 bases). Trimming removed 4 bases at V and 1 base at J, with 14 bases between. This CDR3 is built from 16 residues. CDR1 and CDR2 (germline): KGHPV, FQNQEV (reference sequence). CDR3 loop: CASSPHQGGSGNTLYF. The CDR3 bases that were read are TGTGCCAGCAGTCCCCACCAGGGAGGATCTGGAAATACGCTCTAT.

This clone ranks as medium-sized. Gene names refer to mouse genes. The read ends 1 residue before the CDR3 terminus; that terminus is restored from the germline J gene. The rearrangement joins TRBV26 to TRBJ2-5; 8 nucleotides align to TRBD2. The V gene's germline CDR1 is KGHPV and CDR2 FQNQEV (reference sequence). The CDR3 is 13 residues long. Trimming cost V 3 bases and J 5 bases; bases outside gene matches: 1. The CDR3 region is CASSLLGGDTQYF. The sequenced CDR3 bases are TGTGCCAGCAGTCTTCTGGGGGGAGACACCCAGTAC.

Of note for this clone: Gene names are mouse gene names. The read ends 1 residue shy of where the CDR3 ends; the end is completed using the germline J gene. The chain is built from TRBV15 and TRBJ2-7; maybe TRBD1 (5 bases). The CDR3 length is 12 residues. V lost 4 bases to trimming and J lost 2 bases, with 6 bases between them. Per germline, CDR1 SGHND and CDR2 FRSKSL. This chain's CDR3 is CASSSTAYEQYF. The covered CDR3 bases are TGTGCCAGCAGTTCGACAGCCTATGAACAGTAC.

This clone has only a few counts. Genes here carry mouse names. The read halts 1 residue ahead of the CDR3 end, with the missing end drawn from the germline J gene. The sample holds other DNA sequences that translate to the same CDR3. The genes are TRBV26 and TRBJ1-1, with D possibly TRBD1 on 5 matching bases. The CDR3 totals 14 residues. Germline CDR1 reads KGHPV; CDR2 reads FQNQEV (reference sequence). Trimming left V 3 bases short and J 0 bases short, with 8 bases between. Partial CDR3 DNA: TGTGCCAGCAGTCTTGGGGGGACAAACACAGAAGTCTTC. It specifies CASSLGGTNTEVF. The complete CDR3 reads CASSLGGTNTEVFF.

The table lists this clone with a few counts. Gene names and germline match the mouse. Read data end 1 residue before the CDR3 end; the end is taken from the germline J gene. The chain joins TRBV26 to TRBJ1-4, with TRBD1 matching 7 bases. Trimming removed 3 bases from V and 3 bases from J; junction bases left unmatched: 1. Germline CDR1 reads KGHPV; CDR2 reads FQNQEV (reference sequence). This CDR3 is 14 amino acids long. The sequenced part of the CDR3 DNA is TGTGCCAGCAGTCTAGGGACAGCCAACGAAAGATTATTT. Amino acid sequence: CASSLGTANERLF. The complete CDR3 sequence is CASSLGTANERLFF.